These 8 T cell receptor beta chains came from one sample sequenced in a study of immune cell composition in non-small cell lung cancer. Normal lung sampling was at least 3 cm from the tumour, as distant as possible. Generated by immunoSEQ multiplex PCR, the TCRdb table keeps only in-frame clones and is missing some. The repertoire holds about 6,800 clones, with approximately 85% as singletons. Input material: non-adjacent lung tissue. All receptors derive from a human donor with non-small cell lung cancer.

Concerning this clone: This specimen includes other DNA sequences encoding the same CDR3. J is TRBJ2-3 and V is TRBV7-2, with a tentative D call TRBD1 (6 bases). There are 15 residues in the CDR3. The ends were cut back, 5 bases at V and 1 base at J, with 13 bases in the middle. Germline V gives CDR1 SGHTA, CDR2 FQGNSA. This CDR3 reads CASSPDSLGTDTQYF. The DNA for the CDR3 is TGTGCCAGCAGCCCGGACAGTTTGGGCACAGATACGCAGTATTTT.

This rearrangement joins TRBV19 to TRBJ2-7; TRBD1 matches 9 bases. V dropped 1 base and J dropped 5; count of bases not matched to a gene: 6. Germline V gene sequence: CDR1 LNHDA, CDR2 SQIVND (reference sequence). The CDR3 covers 15 residues. The CDR3 region has the DNA TGTGCCAGTAGTATAGGGGGACAGGGCGCTCACGAGCAGTACTTC. Its translation is CASSIGGQGAHEQYF.

DNA of the CDR3: TGTGCCAGCAGCTTAGCGGGGGACAATGAGCAGTTCTTC. This gives the protein CASSLAGDNEQFF. The chain uses TRBV7-3 and TRBJ2-1, with 7 positions matching TRBD2. Unmatched junction bases numbered 0, after V lost 2 bases and J lost 5 bases. This CDR3 is 13 amino acids long. Germline V lookup: CDR1 SGHTA, CDR2 FQGTGA.

This clone occurred a few times. This chain uses TRBV30 with TRBJ2-7; TRBD1 is a possible D gene (5 bases). This CDR3 spans 12 amino acids. V was pared by 3 bases and J by 7 bases, with 13 bases between. CDR1 is GTSNPN, CDR2 SVGIG, per germline (reference sequence). The CDR3 sequence is CAWRKGSGEQYF. The CDR3 DNA reads as TGTGCCTGGAGAAAGGGGTCGGGTGAGCAGTACTTC.

V usage is TRBV10-3 and J usage is TRBJ2-2, with D maybe TRBD1 (6 bases). CDR3 size: 14 residues. The germline V gene encodes CDR1 ENHRY and CDR2 SYGVKD. V was shortened by 0 bases and J by 6 bases, with 8 bases between the two germline ends. As DNA, the CDR3 is TGTGCCATCAGTGAGTCTGGACAGCCCGGGGAGCTGTTTTTT. This encodes CAISESGQPGELFF.

The chain links TRBV4-2 to TRBJ2-1; 8 bases are a match to TRBD2. From germline, CDR1 is LGHNA and CDR2 YNFKEQ. The V segment lost 5 bases and the J segment 4 bases; nucleotides outside the gene matches: 10. The CDR3 is 16 residues long. In DNA form, the CDR3 reads TGTGCCAGCAGCGCCCGACTAGCGACTATGTACAATGAGCAGTTCTTC. Its protein product is CASSARLATMYNEQFF.

The chain is built from TRBV4-3 and TRBJ2-1; 11 bases line up with TRBD2. Germline-derived CDR1 and CDR2 are LGHNA and YSLEER. This CDR3 region has 16 residues. The trim removed 0 bases at V and 6 bases at J, leaving 4 bases unmatched. The CDR3 loop reads CASSQEWTSGFNEQFF. The CDR3 bases are TGCGCCAGCAGCCAAGAGTGGACTAGCGGGTTCAATGAGCAGTTCTTC.

Here the CDR3 DNA reads TGTGCCAGCTCCCTCCAGGGAGTTGAGAATTCACCCCTCCACTTT. Translating gives CASSLQGVENSPLHF. The genes are TRBV2 and TRBJ1-6, with TRBD1 as a possible D gene (5 bases). V lost 8 bases and J 7 bases, leaving 18 bases between the germline ends. Germline values: CDR1 SNHLY, CDR2 FYNNEI. The CDR3 runs 15 residues.